These T cell receptor beta chains were read from a single sample in a study of cytomegalovirus exposure and HLA in healthy donors. The table came from immunoSEQ multiplex PCR; TCRdb's copy has only in-frame clones and leaves some out. The table records about 150,000 clones, around 80% of them present only once. Sequencing input: PBMCs. These receptors all come from a man aged 25 to 40 in good health and CMV-seropositive. CDR3s leave out the opening cysteine and the closing phenylalanine or tryptophan.

v_call,cdr3_aa
TRBV2,ASKELGASSYNEQF
TRBV14,ASSLIRQGGRYGYT
TRBV5-4,ASSLTSGGEETQY
TRBV27,ASSLDRGTGELF
TRBV27,ASVGSLYEQY
TRBV9,ASSVDWGRSSELF
TRBV6-1,ASSASTGGDEKLF
TRBV5-4,ASSRQGEGAGELF
TRBV6-1,ALNGGAWDTDTQY
TRBV19,ASSMGGETQY
TRBV9,ASSVGEDSPLH
TRBV7-2,ASSLASTGVKAYEQY
TRBV9,ASSSRGDNPYEQY
TRBV27,ASSGQGVGYT
TRBV2,ASSRTQLPNYGYT
TRBV25-1,ASSEYGGIRNEQF
TRBV7-2,ASSLRREWSYNEQF
TRBV7-9,ASSPGQGAISGANVLT
TRBV5-4,ASSLALAGDNEQF
TRBV19,ASSIGTGETDTQY
TRBV10-2,ASSESLAGLQETQY
TRBV27,ASSSTAGKNYGYT
TRBV4-1,ASSQDLDREDNSPLH
TRBV2,ASISSMNTEAF
TRBV29-1,SGAMNTEAF
TRBV18,ASSQTEGAGYGYT
TRBV30,AWKNRGSYEQY
TRBV9,ASSNSRGLADTQY
TRBV11-3,ASSQTWTGAKVNYGYT
TRBV30,AWSVLVNTEAF
TRBV6-1,ASSEALGQVGYEQY
TRBV21-1,ARGGSGRNTEAF
TRBV11-3,ASSLGLRGEEKLF
TRBV7-6,ASSLDTGGGPSYEQY
TRBV30,AWIPQGLSRGSKNIQY
TRBV5-1,ASSPTSPSYNEQF
TRBV9,ASSGEIGGVNNEQF
TRBV29-1,SARTGGTYEQY
TRBV7-9,ASSLGTSGGYETQY
TRBV7-7,ASSLRSGGTDTQY
TRBV29-1,SVGRVEQY
TRBV14,ASSQITASGAF
TRBV7-9,SSSLGVVSHTDTQY
TRBV6-5,ASSEAYQGDTEAF
TRBV6-1,ASSELGGDTEAF
TRBV10-1,ASSGGRGETQY
TRBV7-8,ASSRRTSGGYNEQF
TRBV28,ASSAAGQGVAEAF
TRBV5-5,ASSGGLAGGYEQY
TRBV12-5,ASGFILAGESPGANVLT
TRBV5-4,ASSLDVQGMAEAF
TRBV30,AWSLRGPDSGANVLT
TRBV5-1,ASSLSGTGGGDTQY